The clone carrying this T cell receptor (beta chain) was seen a handful of times. The antigen is undetermined. The data belong to a study of T-cell memory formation after mild COVID-19. General study points: There was a balanced CD4/CD8 profile in clones contracting day 15 to 85, and later expanders leaned CD4+. Whether day 37 second-wave clones are SARS-CoV-2-specific was not confirmed. CD8+ contracting clones occupied EMRA, while CD4+ ones occupied mainly CM and EM.

Researchers used 5'RACE with constant-segment primers to make TCR alpha and TCR beta cDNA libraries that carry sample barcodes and UMIs. MiXCR, run by TCRdb on the 5' RACE reads, gives a single entry per CDR3 protein. The sample shows 40,000 to 60,000 distinct CDR3 sequences, more than 10% of them seen only once. The CDR3 length is 15 residues. Trimming left V 3 bases short and J 3 bases short, with 11 bases between. CDR1 KGHDR and CDR2 SFDVKD come from the germline V gene. The chain is built from TRBV24-1 and TRBJ2-1, with no clear D. The receptor's source is a man younger than 35 who had mild COVID-19 (a few samples of this study predate the infection). Cell type and time point are not known. Source material: PBMCs or a T cell subset sorted from them (not recorded which). The CDR3 spells CATSDTAEDYNEQFF. CDR3 nucleotides: TGTGCCACCAGTGATACCGCGGAAGACTACAATGAGCAGTTCTTC.